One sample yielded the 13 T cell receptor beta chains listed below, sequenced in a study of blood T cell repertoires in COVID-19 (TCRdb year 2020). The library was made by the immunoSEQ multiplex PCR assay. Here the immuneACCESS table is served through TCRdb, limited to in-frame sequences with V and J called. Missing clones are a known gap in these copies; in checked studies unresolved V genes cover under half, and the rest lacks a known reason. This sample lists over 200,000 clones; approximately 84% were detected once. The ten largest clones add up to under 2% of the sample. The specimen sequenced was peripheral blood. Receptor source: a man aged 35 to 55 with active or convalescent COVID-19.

The CDR3 DNA follows: TGTGCCAGCTCACCATTTAAGGAGAACCCTTCTAACTATGGCTACACCTTC. This gives the protein CASSPFKENPSNYGYTF. V gene TRBV18 combines with J gene TRBJ1-2; D unresolved. CDR1 and CDR2 (germline): KGHSH, LQKENI. The V end was cut by 2 bases, the J end by 0 bases, with 16 bases between. The CDR3 length is 17 residues.

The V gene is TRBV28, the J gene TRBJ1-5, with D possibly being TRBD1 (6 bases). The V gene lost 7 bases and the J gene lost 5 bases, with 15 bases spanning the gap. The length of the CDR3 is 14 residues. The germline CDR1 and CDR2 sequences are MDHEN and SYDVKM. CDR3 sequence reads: CASNPTGYDQPQHF. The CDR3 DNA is TGTGCCAGCAACCCGACAGGTTATGATCAGCCCCAGCATTTT.

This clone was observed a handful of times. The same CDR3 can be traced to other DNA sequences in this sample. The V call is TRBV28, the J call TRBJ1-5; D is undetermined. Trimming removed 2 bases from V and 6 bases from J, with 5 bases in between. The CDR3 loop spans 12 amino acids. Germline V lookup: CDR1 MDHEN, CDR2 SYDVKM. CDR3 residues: CASSLRGQPQHF. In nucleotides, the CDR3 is TGTGCCAGCAGTTTACGGGGTCAGCCCCAGCATTTT. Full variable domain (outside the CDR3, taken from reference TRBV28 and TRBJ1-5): DVKVTQSSRYLVKRTGEKVFLECVQDMDHENMFWYRQDPGLGLRLIYFSYDVKMKEKGDIPEGYSVSREKKERFSLILESASTNQTSMYLCASSLRGQPQHFGDGTRLSIL.

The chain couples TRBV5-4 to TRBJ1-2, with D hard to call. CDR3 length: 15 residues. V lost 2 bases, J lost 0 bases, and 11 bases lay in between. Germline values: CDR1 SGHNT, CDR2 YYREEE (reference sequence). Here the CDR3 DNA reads TGTGCCAGCAGCTTTGGAGGCCGATCTAACTATGGCTACACCTTC. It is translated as CASSFGGRSNYGYTF. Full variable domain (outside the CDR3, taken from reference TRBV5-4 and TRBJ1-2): ETGVTQSPTHLIKTRGQQVTLRCSSQSGHNTVSWYQQALGQGPQFIFQYYREEENGRGNFPPRFSGLQFPNYSSELNVNALELDDSALYLCASSFGGRSNYGYTFGSGTRLTVV.

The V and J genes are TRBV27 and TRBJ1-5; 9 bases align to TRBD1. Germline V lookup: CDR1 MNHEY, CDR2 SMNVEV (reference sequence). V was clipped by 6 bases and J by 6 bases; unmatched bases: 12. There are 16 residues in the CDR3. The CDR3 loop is CASRGGTGTSSQPQHF. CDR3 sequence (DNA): TGTGCCAGCAGGGGCGGGACAGGGACGTCGAGTCAGCCCCAGCATTTT.

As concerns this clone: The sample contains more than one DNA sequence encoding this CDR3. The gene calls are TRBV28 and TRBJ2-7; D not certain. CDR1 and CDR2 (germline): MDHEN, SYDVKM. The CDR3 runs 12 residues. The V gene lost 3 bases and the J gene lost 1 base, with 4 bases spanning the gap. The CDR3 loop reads CASSLQSYEQYF. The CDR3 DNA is TGTGCCAGCAGTTTGCAGTCCTACGAGCAGTACTTC.

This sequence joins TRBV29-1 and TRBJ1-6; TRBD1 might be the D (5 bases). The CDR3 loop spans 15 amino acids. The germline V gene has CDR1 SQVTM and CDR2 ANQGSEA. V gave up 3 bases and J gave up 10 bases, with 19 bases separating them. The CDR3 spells CSVDPGRTSGSPLHF. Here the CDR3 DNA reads TGCAGCGTTGATCCAGGCCGGACAAGTGGATCACCCCTCCACTTT.

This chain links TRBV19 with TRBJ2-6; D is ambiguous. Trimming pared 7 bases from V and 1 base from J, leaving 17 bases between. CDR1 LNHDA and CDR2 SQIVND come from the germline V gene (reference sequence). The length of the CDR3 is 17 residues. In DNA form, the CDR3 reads TGTGCCAGTACCCCGAAGGTTCTCGGGTCTGGGGCCAACGTCCTGACTTTC. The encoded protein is CASTPKVLGSGANVLTF.

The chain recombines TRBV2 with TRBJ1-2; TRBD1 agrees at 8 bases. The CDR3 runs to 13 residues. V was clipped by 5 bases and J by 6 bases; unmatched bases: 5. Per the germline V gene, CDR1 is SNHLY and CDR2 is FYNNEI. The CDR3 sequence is CASSRTGTDGYTF. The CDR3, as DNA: TGTGCCAGCAGTCGGACAGGGACCGATGGCTACACCTTC.

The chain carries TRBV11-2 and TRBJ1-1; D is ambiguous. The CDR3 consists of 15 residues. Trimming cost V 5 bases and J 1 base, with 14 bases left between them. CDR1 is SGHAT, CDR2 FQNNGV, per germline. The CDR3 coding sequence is TGTGCCAGCAGCGGGTATGAGGTGGGGAACACTGAAGCTTTCTTT. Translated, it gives CASSGYEVGNTEAFF. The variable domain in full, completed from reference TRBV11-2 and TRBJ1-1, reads EAGVAQSPRYKIIEKRQSVAFWCNPISGHATLYWYQQILGQGPKLLIQFQNNGVVDDSQLPKDRFSAERLKGVDSTLKIQPAKLEDSAVYLCASSGYEVGNTEAFFGQGTRLTVV.

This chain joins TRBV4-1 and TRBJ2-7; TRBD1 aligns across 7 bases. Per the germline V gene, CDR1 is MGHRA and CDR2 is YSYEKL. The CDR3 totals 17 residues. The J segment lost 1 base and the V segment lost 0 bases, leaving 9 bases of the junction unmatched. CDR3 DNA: TGCGCCAGCAGCCAAGATCGGTGGGGGACAGATTCCTACGAGCAGTACTTC. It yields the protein CASSQDRWGTDSYEQYF.

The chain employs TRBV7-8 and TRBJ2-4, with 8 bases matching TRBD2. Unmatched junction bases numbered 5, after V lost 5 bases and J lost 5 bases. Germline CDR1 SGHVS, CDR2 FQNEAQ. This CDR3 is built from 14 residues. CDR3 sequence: CASSPERGQNIQYF. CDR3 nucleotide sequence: TGTGCCAGCAGCCCTGAGCGGGGGCAAAACATTCAGTACTTC.

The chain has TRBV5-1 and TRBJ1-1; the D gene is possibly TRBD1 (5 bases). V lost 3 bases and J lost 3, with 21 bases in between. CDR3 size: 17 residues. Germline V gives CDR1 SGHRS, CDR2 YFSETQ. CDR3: CASSWDPGSGGDTEAFF. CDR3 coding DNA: TGCGCCAGCAGCTGGGACCCCGGGAGCGGAGGAGACACTGAAGCTTTCTTT.